This T cell receptor (beta chain) was found in a study of T cell repertoires in cytomegalovirus infection. Study background: Matching HLA type and CMV infection were both indicated by public TCR beta signatures.

MiXCR, run by TCRdb on the reads, gives a single entry per CDR3 protein. This sample has fewer than 550,000 distinct CDR3 sequences, with roughly 10% found just once. Germline CDR1 and CDR2: SQVTM and ANQGSEA. CDR3 length equals 14 residues. The V end was cut by 3 bases, the J end by 7 bases, with 15 bases between. This clonotype was counted many times. This receptor was identified in a human donor in good health (CMV status not recorded). Some clones in this sample may be carry-over from other donors' samples. The V and J genes are TRBV29-1 and TRBJ2-2, with D perhaps TRBD1 (6 bases). The sequencing sample was made of PBMCs. CDR3 nucleotide sequence: TGCAGCGTTGACAGGGGCCCTTCGGGCGGGGAGCTGTTTTTT. Amino acid sequence: CSVDRGPSGGELFF.